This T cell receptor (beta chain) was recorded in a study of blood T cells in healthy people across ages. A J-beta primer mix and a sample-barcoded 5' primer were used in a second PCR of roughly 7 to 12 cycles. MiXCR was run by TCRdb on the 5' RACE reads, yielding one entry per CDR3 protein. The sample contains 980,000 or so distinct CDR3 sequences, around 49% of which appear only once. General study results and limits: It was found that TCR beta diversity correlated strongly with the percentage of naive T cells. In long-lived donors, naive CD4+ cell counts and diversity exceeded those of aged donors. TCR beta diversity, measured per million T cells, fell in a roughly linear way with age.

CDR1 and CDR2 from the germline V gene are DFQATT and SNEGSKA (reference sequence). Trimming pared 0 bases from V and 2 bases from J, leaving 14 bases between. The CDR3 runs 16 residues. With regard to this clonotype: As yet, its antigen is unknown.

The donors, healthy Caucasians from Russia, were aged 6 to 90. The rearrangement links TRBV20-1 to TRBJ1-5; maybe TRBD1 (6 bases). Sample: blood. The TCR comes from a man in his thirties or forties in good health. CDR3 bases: TGCAGTGCTAGAGAGGTGCGGGGGGCGGGCAATCAGCCCCAGCATTTT. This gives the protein CSAREVRGAGNQPQHF.